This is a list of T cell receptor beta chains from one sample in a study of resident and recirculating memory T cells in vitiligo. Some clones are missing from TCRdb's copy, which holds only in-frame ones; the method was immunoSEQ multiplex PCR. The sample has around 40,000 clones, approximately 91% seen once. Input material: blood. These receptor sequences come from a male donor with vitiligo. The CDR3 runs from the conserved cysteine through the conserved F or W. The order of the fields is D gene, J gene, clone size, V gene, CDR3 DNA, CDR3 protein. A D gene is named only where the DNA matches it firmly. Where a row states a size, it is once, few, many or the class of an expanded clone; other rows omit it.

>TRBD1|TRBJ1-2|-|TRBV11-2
TGTGCCAGCAGCCACCTCAGGGGGAACTATGGCTACACCTTC
CASSHLRGNYGYTF
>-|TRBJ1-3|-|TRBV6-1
TGTGCCAGCAGTCAAGGGACGGCAAGAGGGAGTTCTGGAAACACCATATATTTT
CASSQGTARGSSGNTIYF
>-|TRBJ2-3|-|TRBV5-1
TGCGCCAGCAGCTCGGCAGGGACTAGCACAGATACGCAGTATTTT
CASSSAGTSTDTQYF
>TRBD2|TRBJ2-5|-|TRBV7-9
TGTGCCAGCAGCTTAGGGGTAGCGGGGACCCAAGAGACCCAGTACTTC
CASSLGVAGTQETQYF
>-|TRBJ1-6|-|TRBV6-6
TGTGCCAGCAGTTACGGGCAGGGCGATTCACCCCTCCACTTT
CASSYGQGDSPLHF
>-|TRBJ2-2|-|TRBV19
TGTGCCAGTAGTATAAGTGGGGGCGGAACCGGGGAGCTGTTTTTT
CASSISGGGTGELFF
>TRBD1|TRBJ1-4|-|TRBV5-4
TGTGCCAGCAGTCGAGATTCACAGGGGGCTAATGAAAAACTGTTTTTT
CASSRDSQGANEKLFF
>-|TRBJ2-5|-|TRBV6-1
TGTGCCAGCAGGACGATGGTCGGAGTGCAAGAGACCCAGTACTTC
CASRTMVGVQETQYF
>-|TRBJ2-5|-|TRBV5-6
TGTGCCAGCAGCTGGGGGCCTGAAGAGACCCAGTACTTC
CASSWGPEETQYF
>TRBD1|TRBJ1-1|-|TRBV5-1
TGCGCCAGCAGCGGGGGGACAGGGGTTGGTGAAGCTTTCTTT
CASSGGTGVGEAFF
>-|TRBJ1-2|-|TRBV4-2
TGTGCCAGCAGCCCTCGGGCAGGGGCTGACTATGGCTACACCTTC
CASSPRAGADYGYTF
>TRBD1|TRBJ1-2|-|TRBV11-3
TGTGCCAGCAGCTTAGGGGACAGTCACTATGGCTACACCTTC
CASSLGDSHYGYTF
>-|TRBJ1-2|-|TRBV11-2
TGTGCCAGCAGCCGAGCGGGGGGTAACTATGGCTACACCTTC
CASSRAGGNYGYTF
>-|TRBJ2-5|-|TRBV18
TGTGCCAGCTCACCTGTGACAAGAGAGACCCAGTACTTC
CASSPVTRETQYF
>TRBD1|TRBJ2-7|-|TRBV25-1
TGTGCCAGCAGAAAGGGCGGGGGACAGGGATTATACGAGCAGTACTTC
CASRKGGGQGLYEQYF
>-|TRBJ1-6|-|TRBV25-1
TGTGCCAGCAGTGGCCATCAGGGGTACTCACCCCTCCACTTT
CASSGHQGYSPLHF
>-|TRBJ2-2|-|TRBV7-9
TGTGCCAGCAGTAGTTCGAACACCGGGGAGCTGTTTTTT
CASSSSNTGELFF
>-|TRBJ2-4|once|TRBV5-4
TGTGCCAGCATGGGGGGGGCGGGAGCGGAAAACATTCAGTACTTC
CASMGGAGAENIQYF
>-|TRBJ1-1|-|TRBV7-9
TGTGCCAGCAGCGATCAGGCGAACACTGAAGCTTTCTTT
CASSDQANTEAFF
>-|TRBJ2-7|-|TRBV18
TGTGCCAGCTCACCGATAGAAGGGAGCGAGCAGTACTTC
CASSPIEGSEQYF
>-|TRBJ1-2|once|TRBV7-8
TGTGCCAGCAGCCCACCTAAGGGGCAGGGCTACTATGGCTACACCTTC
CASSPPKGQGYYGYTF
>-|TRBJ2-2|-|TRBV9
TGTGCCAGCTCAGGCGGCGGGTTGGACACCGGGGAGCTGTTTTTT
CASSGGGLDTGELFF
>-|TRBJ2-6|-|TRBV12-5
TGTGCTAGTGGTTCGACGGGATCTGGGGCCAACGTCCTGACTTTC
CASGSTGSGANVLTF